This T cell receptor beta chain is from a study of T cells expressing NK-cell markers (dated by TCRdb to about 2020). Study-level background: TCR beta-chain repertoires were profiled in sorted CD3+CD56+NKG2C+, CD3+CD56+NKG2C- and CD3+CD56-NKG2C+ T-cell subsets from several donors. The study sequenced eight donors, all healthy volunteers chosen at random: three men and five women. Among the eight sequenced donors, only one was HCMV-seronegative, while the other seven were HCMV-seropositive. The libraries were sequenced on Illumina HiSeq 2000/2500, MiSeq or NextSeq, producing 2 x 150 bp reads. Paper-wide results and their limitations: In 5 to 7 donors, the dominant CD3+CD56+NKG2C+ clonotypes were found to rank among the top 10 CD8+ clonotypes and to make up roughly 1.0-7.0% of CD8+ T cells. Whether the expanded NKG2C-expressing T cell clones were specific for HCMV antigens was left unclear. Those dominant clonotypes were again the most abundant among CD3+CD56-NKG2C+ cells in a handful of donors, at about 28.3-65%.

Notes on this clonotype: Its antigen remains unidentified.

CDR1 and CDR2 are read off the germline V gene as KGHDR and SFDVKD. The CDR3 numbers 14 residues from cysteine through phenylalanine. The DNA is not on file. HCMV-specific IgG was detected in serum with a commercial ELISA kit to determine HCMV serostatus. Peripheral blood mononuclear cells were isolated from blood by Ficoll density gradient centrifugation. The sequencer was an Illumina HiSeq 2000. TCR beta cDNA libraries were made by 5'RACE template switching that added a universal primer site and unique molecular identifiers. Synthesis of cDNA was primed from the TCR beta constant segment and was followed by two consecutive PCR amplification steps. The study's own analysis went as follows. MIGEC handled demultiplexing of the reads and grouping by UMI, while MiTCR was used to assemble and quantify clonotypes. Only TCR cDNA sequences supported by at least two reads were kept to exclude erroneous sequences. Downstream repertoire analysis used the tcR package, and clonotypes were matched across fractions by CDR3 nucleotide sequence plus V segment. VDJmatch was used to annotate antigen specificity against VDJdb, with one amino acid substitution in CDR3 permitted. After TCRdb reprocessed the reads, each CDR3 protein sequence was kept as one row, without DNA. The V and J calls shown here were made by TCRdb, not taken from the authors' results. The sample's records list hundreds of thousands of distinct CDR3 sequences. Under 6.5% of the sample is in the top ten clones.

The sequence is built from TRBV24-1 and TRBJ2-1. The material sequenced was blood T cells: a sorted CD56 or NKG2C T cell subset, CD4+ or CD8+ T cells, or bulk PBMC T cells (not recorded which). The sequence came from a man aged 18 to 69 in good health. The CDR3 sequence is CATSTPNSYNEQFF.